This TCR beta chain stems from a study of cytomegalovirus exposure and HLA in healthy donors. Whole-study findings and limits: The number of N-insertions in an Asian-associated ancestry cluster was reportedly below the approximately 700-donor mean in a later analysis. Per a later analysis, HLA-associated TCR beta chains showed more clonal expansion than other, equally common TCR beta chains. TCR beta V- and J-gene trimming, according to a later analysis, was linked to a missense DCLRE1C variant.

The germline V gene has CDR1 LNHDA and CDR2 SQIVND (reference sequence). V was shortened by 5 bases and J by 4 bases, with 17 bases between the two germline ends. The CDR3 sequence is 15 residues long. Amplification used 60 Vbeta primers and 13 Jbeta primers. Clones were sequenced by immunoSEQ multiplex PCR, and TCRdb holds only the in-frame ones, with some missing. The sample has about 150,000 clones, 75% to 80% seen once. Concerning this clone: What it binds is unknown.

Sequencing was performed on PBMCs. This chain links TRBV19 with TRBJ1-1, with a weak D call TRBD1 (6 bases). The TCR sequence derives from a man aged 40-55 years in good health and CMV-seropositive. DNA for the CDR3: TGTGCCAGTAGTCCATACAGGGAGGGCAGCACTGAAGCTTTCTTT. Protein product: CASSPYREGSTEAFF.